Listed here are 3 T cell receptor beta chains from one sample, sequenced in a study of prognosis after radiotherapy for stage I lung cancer. TCR beta CDR3 was amplified from genomic DNA by two-round multiplex PCR. Round-one PCR had primers specific to each TRBV and TRBJ gene. TCRdb re-called the multiplex PCR reads through MiXCR, storing one row per CDR3 protein. The sample lists some 15,000 distinct CDR3 sequences, 50% to 70% occurring once. Sequenced material: PBMCs, taken before or after stereotactic body radiation therapy (not recorded which). The origin of the receptors is a donor over 45 with non-small cell lung cancer.

V and J are TRBV9 and TRBJ1-3; no clear D gene. This CDR3 comprises 15 residues. V lost 0 bases to trimming and J lost 2 bases, with 9 bases between them. Germline loops: CDR1 SGDLS, CDR2 YYNGEE. The CDR3 protein is CASSVATTAGNTIYF. CDR3 DNA: TGTGCCAGCAGCGTAGCTACCACAGCTGGAAACACCATATATTTT. The entire variable domain, with the rest obtained from reference TRBV9 and TRBJ1-3, is as follows: DSGVTQTPKHLITATGQRVTLRCSPRSGDLSVYWYQQSLDQGLQFLIQYYNGEERAKGNILERFSAQQFPDLHSELNLSSLELGDSALYFCASSVATTAGNTIYFGEGSWLTVV.

As for this clonotype: Given a much more abundant clone one base away, this may be a read error. V and J are TRBV5-6 and TRBJ2-5; D not certain. Germline V lookup: CDR1 SGHDT, CDR2 YYEEEE. The CDR3 runs 15 residues. The CDR3 loop reads CASSLALGSQDTQYF. DNA of the CDR3: TGTGCCAGCAGCTTGGCCTTAGGATCCCAAGATACCCAGTACTTC.

With regard to this clonotype: This likely traces to a read error, being one base from a far larger clone. The V gene is TRBV12-3 or TRBV12-4, the J gene TRBJ2-1, with TRBD2 as a possible D gene (5 bases). This CDR3 is built from 16 residues. Trimming stripped 6 bases from V and 7 bases from J, with 22 bases between. Written as DNA, the CDR3 is TGTGCCAGCAGCTCCCGGATTAGCGCGACGGCGAATGAGCAGTTCTTC. Encoded protein: CASSSRISATANEQFF.